One sample yielded the 8 T cell receptor beta chains listed below, sequenced in a study of T cells after somatic rescue of genetic block. TCRdb keeps only in-frame clones here, not all; method: immunoSEQ multiplex PCR. The table records 55,000 or so clones, about 96% of them present only once. Sequenced: peripheral blood mononuclear cells (PBMCs). Source of these receptors: a child less than two years old.

The chain carries TRBV7-2 and TRBJ2-5, with a possible D match to TRBD1 (5 bases). Germline V lookup: CDR1 SGHTA, CDR2 FQGNSA. V was clipped by 0 bases and J by 2 bases, with 7 bases between them. This CDR3 comprises 14 residues. The CDR3 region has the DNA TGTGCCAGCAGCTTAGCAGGGGCGCAAGAGACCCAGTACTTC. Protein sequence: CASSLAGAQETQYF.

This chain uses TRBV4-2 with TRBJ2-7; D unclear. Germline-derived CDR1 and CDR2 are LGHNA and YNFKEQ. V lost 0 bases and J 0 bases, leaving 6 bases between the germline ends. The CDR3 is made up of 14 amino acids. The CDR3 DNA follows: TGTGCCAGCAGCCAAGATGTATTCTCCTACGAGCAGTACTTC. As protein: CASSQDVFSYEQYF.

The gene calls are TRBV7-9 and TRBJ2-4, with 7 bases fitting TRBD2. Germline CDR1 SEHNR, CDR2 FQNEAQ (reference sequence). The V gene end was trimmed by 5 bases and the J gene end by 0 bases; junction bases not matched to a gene: 7. CDR3 length equals 16 residues. The CDR3 loop is CASSHRDYLAKNIQYF. In nucleotides, the CDR3 is TGTGCCAGCAGCCACCGGGACTATCTAGCCAAAAACATTCAGTACTTC. The variable domain in full, completed from reference TRBV7-9 and TRBJ2-4, reads DTGVSQNPRHKITKRGQNVTFRCDPISEHNRLYWYRQTLGQGPEFLTYFQNEAQLEKSRLLSDRFSAERPKGSFSTLEIQRTEQGDSAMYLCASSHRDYLAKNIQYFGAGTRLSVL.

The chain combines TRBV10-2 with TRBJ1-1; 8 nucleotides agree with TRBD1. The V gene's germline CDR1 is WSHSY and CDR2 SAAADI. J was trimmed by 1 base and V by 6 bases; bases with no gene match: 1. The CDR3 runs to 13 residues. CDR3 in DNA: TGCGCCAGCAGGACAGGGGCGAACACTGAAGCTTTCTTT. This encodes CASRTGANTEAFF.

This rearrangement joins TRBV6-1 to TRBJ2-2, with 7 bases identical to TRBD1. The CDR3 extends over 14 amino acids. The J segment lost 0 bases and the V segment lost 8 bases, leaving 3 bases of the junction unmatched. CDR1 MNHNS and CDR2 SASEGT come from the germline V gene. For the CDR3, the DNA is TGTGCCAGCCTAAGGGGGCCGAACACCGGGGAGCTGTTTTTT. Residues: CASLRGPNTGELFF.

The rearrangement uses TRBV7-6 and TRBJ1-5; 10 bases agree with TRBD1. V shed 5 bases, J shed 6 bases, and the junction held 4 bases outside the gene matches. The CDR3 has 14 residues. Germline V gene sequence: CDR1 SGHVS, CDR2 FNYEAQ. CDR3 sequence reads: CASSDRGLGQPQHF. The CDR3 region has the DNA TGTGCCAGCAGCGACAGGGGGCTGGGTCAGCCCCAGCATTTT.

The V gene is TRBV5-4, the J gene TRBJ2-7; D is possibly TRBD2 (6 bases). Germline V CDR1 and CDR2: SGHNT, YYREEE (reference sequence). V was trimmed by 0 bases and J by 2 bases, leaving 12 bases between them. The CDR3 is 15 amino acids. CDR3 nucleotide sequence: TGTGCCAGCAGCTTGGACTCCGGCGGGGCCTACGAGCAGTACTTC. Translating gives CASSLDSGGAYEQYF.

A single count supports this clone. CDR3 region: CASSRDSNQPQHF. Here the CDR3 DNA reads TGCGCCAGCAGCAGGGATAGCAATCAGCCCCAGCATTTT. The genes are TRBV10-1 and TRBJ1-5, with D possibly being TRBD1 (5 bases). From germline, CDR1 is WNHNN and CDR2 SYGVQD (reference sequence). With 6 bases removed from V and 0 bases from J, the gap between germline ends came to 6 bases. The CDR3 is made up of 13 amino acids.